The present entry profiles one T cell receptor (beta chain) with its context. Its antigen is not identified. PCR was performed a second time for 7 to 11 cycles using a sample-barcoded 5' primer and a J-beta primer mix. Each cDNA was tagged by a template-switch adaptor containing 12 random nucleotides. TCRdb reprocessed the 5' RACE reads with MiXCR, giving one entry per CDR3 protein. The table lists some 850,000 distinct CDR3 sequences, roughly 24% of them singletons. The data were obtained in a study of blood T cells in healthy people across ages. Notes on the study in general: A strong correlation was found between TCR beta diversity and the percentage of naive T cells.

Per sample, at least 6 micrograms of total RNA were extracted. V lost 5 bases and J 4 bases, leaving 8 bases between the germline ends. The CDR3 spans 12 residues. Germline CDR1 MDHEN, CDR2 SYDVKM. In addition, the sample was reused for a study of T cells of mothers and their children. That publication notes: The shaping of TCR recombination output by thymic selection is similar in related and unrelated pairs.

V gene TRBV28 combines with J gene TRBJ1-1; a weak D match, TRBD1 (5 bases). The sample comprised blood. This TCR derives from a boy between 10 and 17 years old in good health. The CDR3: CASSKGSTEAFF. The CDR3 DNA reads TGTGCCAGCAGTAAGGGGTCCACTGAAGCTTTCTTT.